A selection of T cell receptor beta chains follows, all from one sample in a study of T cells of healthy individuals. MiXCR was run by TCRdb on the 5' RACE reads, yielding one entry per CDR3 protein. The sample contains tens of thousands of distinct CDR3 sequences, approximately 14% of which appear only once. Every receptor here comes from a human donor in good health. The CDR3 runs from the conserved cysteine through the conserved F or W.

V,J,CDR3
TRBV11-3,TRBJ2-3,CASSLLAGPSTDTQYF
TRBV7-2,TRBJ1-2,CASSLATGGVYGYTF
TRBV20-1,TRBJ2-3,CSAPSGGVTDTQYF
TRBV12-3/TRBV12-4,TRBJ2-3,CASTLRGIRDTQYF
TRBV20-1,TRBJ2-5,CSASFQGTETQYF
TRBV4-3,TRBJ2-3,CASSQQTGPDTQYF
TRBV7-2,TRBJ2-7,CASSFGTSGPYEQYF
TRBV30,TRBJ1-2,CAWSVPGEGVYGYTF
TRBV10-3,TRBJ2-2,CAISERLPENTGELFF
TRBV25-1,TRBJ1-2,CASSEFRGTIETYRYTF
TRBV7-9,TRBJ1-2,CASSYQVYGYTF